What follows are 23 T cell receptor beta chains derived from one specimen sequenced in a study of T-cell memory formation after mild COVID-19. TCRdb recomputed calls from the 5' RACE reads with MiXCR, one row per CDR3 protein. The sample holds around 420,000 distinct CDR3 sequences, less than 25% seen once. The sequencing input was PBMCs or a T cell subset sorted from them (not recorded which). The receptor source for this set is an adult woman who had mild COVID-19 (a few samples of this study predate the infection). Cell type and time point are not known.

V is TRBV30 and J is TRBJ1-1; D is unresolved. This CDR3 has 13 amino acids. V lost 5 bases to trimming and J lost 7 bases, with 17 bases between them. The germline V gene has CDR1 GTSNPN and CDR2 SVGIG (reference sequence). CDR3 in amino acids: CAWDIWGGSEAFF. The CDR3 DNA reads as TGTGCCTGGGACATATGGGGTGGCAGTGAAGCTTTCTTT.

CDR3 nucleotide sequence: TGTGCCAGCGACACCCTAGCGGGGGGGCAAGAGACCCAGTACTTC. Its translation is CASDTLAGGQETQYF. The chain carries TRBV6-1 and TRBJ2-5, with TRBD2 identical over 12 bases. Germline-derived CDR1 and CDR2 are MNHNS and SASEGT. V gave up 8 bases and J gave up 2 bases; unmatched junction bases: 6. This CDR3 comprises 15 residues.

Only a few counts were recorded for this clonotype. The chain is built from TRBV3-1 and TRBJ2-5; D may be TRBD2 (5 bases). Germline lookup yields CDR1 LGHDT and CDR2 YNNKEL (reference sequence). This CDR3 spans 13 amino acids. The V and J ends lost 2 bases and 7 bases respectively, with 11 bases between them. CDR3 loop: CASSQRDSGTQYF. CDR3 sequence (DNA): TGTGCCAGCAGCCAACGGGATTCCGGGACCCAGTACTTC.

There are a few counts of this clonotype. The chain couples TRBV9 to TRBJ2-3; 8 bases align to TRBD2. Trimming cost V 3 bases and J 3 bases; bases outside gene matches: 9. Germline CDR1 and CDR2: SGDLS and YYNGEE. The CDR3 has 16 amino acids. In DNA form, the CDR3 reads TGTGCCAGCAGCGCCCCGCGGGAGGAGGGGACAGATACGCAGTATTTT. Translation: CASSAPREEGTDTQYF.

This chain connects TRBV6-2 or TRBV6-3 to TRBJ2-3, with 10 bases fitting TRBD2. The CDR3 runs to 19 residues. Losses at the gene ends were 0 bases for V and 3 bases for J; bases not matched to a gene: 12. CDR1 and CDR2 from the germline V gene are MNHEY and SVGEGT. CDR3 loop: CASSYSSGRAGGRTDTQYF. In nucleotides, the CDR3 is TGTGCCAGCAGTTACTCGAGCGGGAGGGCCGGCGGGAGGACAGATACGCAGTATTTT.

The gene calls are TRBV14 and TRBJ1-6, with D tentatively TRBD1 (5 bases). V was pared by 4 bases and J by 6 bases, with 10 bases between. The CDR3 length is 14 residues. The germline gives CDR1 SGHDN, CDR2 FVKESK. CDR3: CASSPMGVNSPLHF. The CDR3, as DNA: TGTGCCAGCAGCCCGATGGGGGTTAATTCACCCCTCCACTTT.

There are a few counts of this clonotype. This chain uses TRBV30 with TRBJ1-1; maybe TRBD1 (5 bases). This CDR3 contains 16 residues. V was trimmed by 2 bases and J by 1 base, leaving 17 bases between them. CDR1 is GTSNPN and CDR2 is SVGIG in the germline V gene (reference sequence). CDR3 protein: CAWSSLSVQANTEAFF. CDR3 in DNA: TGTGCCTGGAGTTCCCTATCTGTACAGGCGAACACTGAAGCTTTCTTT.

In DNA form, the CDR3 reads TGCAGTGCTCGCGTGGGGCCCCAGGGGACCCAGTACTTC. Translating it yields CSARVGPQGTQYF. The chain has TRBV20-1 and TRBJ2-5; possible D gene TRBD1, 5 bases. Trimming shortened V by 5 bases and J by 7 bases, and 17 bases separated the two germline ends. From germline, CDR1 is DFQATT and CDR2 SNEGSKA (reference sequence). There are 13 residues in the CDR3.

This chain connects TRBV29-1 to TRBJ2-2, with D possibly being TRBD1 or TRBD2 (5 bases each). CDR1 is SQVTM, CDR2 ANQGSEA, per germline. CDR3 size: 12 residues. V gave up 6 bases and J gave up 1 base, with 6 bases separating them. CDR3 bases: TGCAGCGTGGGGGTGAACACCGGGGAGCTGTTTTTT. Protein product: CSVGVNTGELFF.

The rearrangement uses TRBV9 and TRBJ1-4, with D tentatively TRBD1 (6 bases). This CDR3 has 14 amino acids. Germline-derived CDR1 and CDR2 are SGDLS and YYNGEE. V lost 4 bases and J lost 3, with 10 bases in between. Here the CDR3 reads CASSRQDANEKLFF. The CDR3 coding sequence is TGTGCCAGCAGCAGACAGGACGCTAATGAAAAACTGTTTTTT.

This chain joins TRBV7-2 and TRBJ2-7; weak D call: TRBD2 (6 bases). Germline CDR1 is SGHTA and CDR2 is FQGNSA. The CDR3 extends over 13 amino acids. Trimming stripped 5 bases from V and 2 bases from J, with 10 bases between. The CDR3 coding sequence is TGTGCCAGCAGCCGCGGGAAAGCCTACGAGCAGTACTTC. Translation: CASSRGKAYEQYF.

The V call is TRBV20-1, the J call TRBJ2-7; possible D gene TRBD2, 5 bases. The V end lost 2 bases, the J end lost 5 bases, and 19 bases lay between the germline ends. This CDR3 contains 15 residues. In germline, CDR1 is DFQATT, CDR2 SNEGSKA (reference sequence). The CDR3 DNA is TGCAGTGCTAGATCTCTTCCGATGACGAGGGACGAGCAGTACTTC. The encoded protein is CSARSLPMTRDEQYF.

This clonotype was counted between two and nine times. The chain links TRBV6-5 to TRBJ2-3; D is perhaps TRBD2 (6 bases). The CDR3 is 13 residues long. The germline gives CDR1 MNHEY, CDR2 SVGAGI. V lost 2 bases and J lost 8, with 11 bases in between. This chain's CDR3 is CASSYQLGGTQYF. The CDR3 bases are TGTGCCAGCAGTTACCAACTGGGAGGTACGCAGTATTTT.

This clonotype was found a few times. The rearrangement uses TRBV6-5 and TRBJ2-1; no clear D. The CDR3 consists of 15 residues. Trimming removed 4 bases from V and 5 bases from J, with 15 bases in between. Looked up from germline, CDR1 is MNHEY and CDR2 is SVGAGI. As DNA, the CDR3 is TGTGCCAGCAGTTTTTTTGGGGAAGGGAACAATGAGCAGTTCTTC. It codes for CASSFFGEGNNEQFF.

This CDR3 reads CATSRERTVMGEQYF. The CDR3 DNA reads TGTGCCACCAGCAGAGAAAGAACCGTGATGGGCGAGCAGTACTTC. The chain couples TRBV15 to TRBJ2-7; the D is unclear. Germline assignment: CDR1 LNHNV and CDR2 YYDKDF (reference sequence). V lost 0 bases and J 6 bases, leaving 15 bases between the germline ends. The CDR3 is 15 residues long.

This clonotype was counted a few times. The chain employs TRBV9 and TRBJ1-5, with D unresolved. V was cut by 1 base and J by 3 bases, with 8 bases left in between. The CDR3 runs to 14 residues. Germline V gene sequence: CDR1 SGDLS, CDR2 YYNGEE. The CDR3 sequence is CASSVISSNQPQHF. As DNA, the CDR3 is TGTGCCAGCAGCGTAATCAGTTCCAATCAGCCCCAGCATTTT.

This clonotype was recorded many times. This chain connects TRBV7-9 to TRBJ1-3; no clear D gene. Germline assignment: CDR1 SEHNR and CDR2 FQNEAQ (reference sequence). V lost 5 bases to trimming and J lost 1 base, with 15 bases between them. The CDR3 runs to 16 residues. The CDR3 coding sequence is TGTGCCAGCAGCGTCGCATCGTATCGTTCTGGAAACACCATATATTTT. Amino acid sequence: CASSVASYRSGNTIYF.

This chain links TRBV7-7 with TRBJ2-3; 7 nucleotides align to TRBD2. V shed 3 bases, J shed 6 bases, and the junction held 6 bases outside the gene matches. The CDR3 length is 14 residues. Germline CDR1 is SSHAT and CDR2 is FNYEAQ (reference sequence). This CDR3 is CASSFGLAADTQYF. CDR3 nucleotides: TGTGCCAGCAGCTTCGGTCTAGCGGCCGATACGCAGTATTTT.

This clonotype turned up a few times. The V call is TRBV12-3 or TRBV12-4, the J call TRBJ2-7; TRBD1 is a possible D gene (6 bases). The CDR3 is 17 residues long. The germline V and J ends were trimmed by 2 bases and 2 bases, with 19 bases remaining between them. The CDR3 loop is CASSLTKLTGPTYEQYF. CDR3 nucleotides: TGTGCCAGCAGTTTAACGAAACTGACAGGTCCCACCTACGAGCAGTACTTC.

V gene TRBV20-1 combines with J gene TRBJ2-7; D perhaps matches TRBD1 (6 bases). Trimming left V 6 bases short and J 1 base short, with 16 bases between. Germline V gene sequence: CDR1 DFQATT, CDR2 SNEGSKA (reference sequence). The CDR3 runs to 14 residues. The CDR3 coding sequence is TGCAGTGCCTGGCGGCCAGGGGAGTCCTACGAGCAGTACTTC. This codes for CSAWRPGESYEQYF.

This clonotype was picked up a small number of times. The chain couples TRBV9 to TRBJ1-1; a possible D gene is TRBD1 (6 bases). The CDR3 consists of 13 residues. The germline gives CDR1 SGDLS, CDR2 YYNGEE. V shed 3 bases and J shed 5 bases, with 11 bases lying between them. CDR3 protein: CASSEGDRTEAFF. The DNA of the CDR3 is TGTGCCAGCAGCGAGGGGGATAGGACTGAAGCTTTCTTT. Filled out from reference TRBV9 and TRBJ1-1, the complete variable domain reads DSGVTQTPKHLITATGQRVTLRCSPRSGDLSVYWYQQSLDQGLQFLIQYYNGEERAKGNILERFSAQQFPDLHSELNLSSLELGDSALYFCASSEGDRTEAFFGQGTRLTVV.

CDR3 sequence (DNA): TGTGCCAGCAGCGTGGGTTCCGGCGAGCAGTTCTTC. It encodes CASSVGSGEQFF. The V gene is TRBV7-9, the J gene TRBJ2-1, with unresolved D. The germline gives CDR1 SEHNR, CDR2 FQNEAQ (reference sequence). V lost 5 bases and J lost 10, with 12 bases in between. The CDR3 has 12 residues.

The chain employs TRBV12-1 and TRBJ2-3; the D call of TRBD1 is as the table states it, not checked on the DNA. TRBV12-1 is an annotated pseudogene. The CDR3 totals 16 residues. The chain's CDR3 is CASSTPRAFSTDTQYF. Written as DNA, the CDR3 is TGTGCCAGCAGCACCCCAAGGGCGTTTAGCACAGATACGCAGTATTTT.